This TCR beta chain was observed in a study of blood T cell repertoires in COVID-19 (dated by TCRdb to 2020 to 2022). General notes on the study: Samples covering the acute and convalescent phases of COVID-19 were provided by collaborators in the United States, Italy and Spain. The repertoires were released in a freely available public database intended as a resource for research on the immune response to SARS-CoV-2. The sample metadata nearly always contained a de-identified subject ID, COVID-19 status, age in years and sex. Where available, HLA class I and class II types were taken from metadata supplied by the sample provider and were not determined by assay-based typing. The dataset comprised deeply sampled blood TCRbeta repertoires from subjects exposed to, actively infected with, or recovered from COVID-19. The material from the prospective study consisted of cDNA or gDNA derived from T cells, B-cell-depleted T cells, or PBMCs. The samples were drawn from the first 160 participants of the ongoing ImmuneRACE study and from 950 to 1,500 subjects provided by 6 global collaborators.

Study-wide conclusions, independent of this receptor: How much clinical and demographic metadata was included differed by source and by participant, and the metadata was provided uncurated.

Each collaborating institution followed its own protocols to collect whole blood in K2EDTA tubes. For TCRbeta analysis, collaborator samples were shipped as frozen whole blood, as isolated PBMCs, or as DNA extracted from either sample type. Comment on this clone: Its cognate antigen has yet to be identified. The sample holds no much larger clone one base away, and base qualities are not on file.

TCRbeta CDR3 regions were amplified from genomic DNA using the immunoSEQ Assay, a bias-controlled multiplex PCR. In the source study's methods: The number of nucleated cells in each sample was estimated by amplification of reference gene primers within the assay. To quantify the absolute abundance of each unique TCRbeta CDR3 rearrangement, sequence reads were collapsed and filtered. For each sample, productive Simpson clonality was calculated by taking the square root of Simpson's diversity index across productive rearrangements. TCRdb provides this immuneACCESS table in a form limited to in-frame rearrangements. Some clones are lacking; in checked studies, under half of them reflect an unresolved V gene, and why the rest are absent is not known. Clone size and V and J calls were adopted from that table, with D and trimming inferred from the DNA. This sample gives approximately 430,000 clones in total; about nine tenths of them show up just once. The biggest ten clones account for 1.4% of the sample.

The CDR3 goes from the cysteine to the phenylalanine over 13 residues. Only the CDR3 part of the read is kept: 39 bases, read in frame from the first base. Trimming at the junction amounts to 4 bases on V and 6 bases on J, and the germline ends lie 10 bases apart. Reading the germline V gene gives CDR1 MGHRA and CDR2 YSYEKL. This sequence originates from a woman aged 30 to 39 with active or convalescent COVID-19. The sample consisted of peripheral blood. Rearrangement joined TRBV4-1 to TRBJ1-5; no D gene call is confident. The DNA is TGCGCCAGCAGCCTCTTCGGGGTTCAGCCCCAGCATTTT. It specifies CASSLFGVQPQHF.